The rows below give T cell receptor beta chains drawn from one sample of a study of blood T cell repertoires in COVID-19. Method: immunoSEQ multiplex PCR; TCRdb's copy keeps in-frame clones and lacks some. This repertoire shows some 200,000 clones, approximately 87% found once; its top ten account for about 2.2%. Sequencing was performed on peripheral blood. These receptors were taken from a woman between 45 and 65 years old with acute or convalescent COVID-19. Each CDR3 is given with its conserved first and last residue. Fields, in order: J gene, D gene, clone size, V gene, CDR3 DNA, CDR3 protein. The D gene is left open where the match is weak. Where a row states a size, it is once, few, many or the class of an expanded clone; other rows omit it.

>TRBJ1-2|NA|NA|TRBV6-5
TGTGCCAGCAGCCCGAGGGCGCAGAATGGCTACACCTTC
CASSPRAQNGYTF
>TRBJ2-5|NA|NA|TRBV14
TGTGCCAGCAGCCCCCGAAGGGGGATGGAGACCCAGTACTTC
CASSPRRGMETQYF
>TRBJ1-4|NA|few|TRBV6-1
TGTGCCAGCAGTGAACGGAGAACAACTAATGAAAAACTGTTTTTT
CASSERRTTNEKLFF
>TRBJ2-3|NA|NA|TRBV5-1
TGCGCCAGCAGCTTAGGATTTAGCGGACTCGGGGATACGCAGTATTTT
CASSLGFSGLGDTQYF
>TRBJ2-7|TRBD1|NA|TRBV4-1
TGCGCCAGCAACCCCGGGACAGGGAACGAGCAGTACTTC
CASNPGTGNEQYF
>TRBJ1-1|NA|NA|TRBV5-1
TGCGCCAGCAGCTTGTTACAGGGGAACACTGAAGCTTTCTTT
CASSLLQGNTEAFF
>TRBJ2-7|NA|NA|TRBV7-9
TGTGCCAGCAGCCCGGGGAACGAGCAGTACTTC
CASSPGNEQYF
>TRBJ2-7|TRBD2|NA|TRBV30
TGTGCCTGGAGTACTAGCGGGGGGTCCTACGAGCAGTACTTC
CAWSTSGGSYEQYF
>TRBJ2-3|TRBD2|NA|TRBV3-1/TRBV3-2
TGTGCCAGCAGCCAAGGGGGTAGCGGGGGGGCCGAAGATACGCAGTATTTT
CASSQGGSGGAEDTQYF
>TRBJ1-3|NA|NA|TRBV9
TGTGCCAGCAGCGTAGAGGCAGGTCGGCACTCTGGAAACACCATATATTTT
CASSVEAGRHSGNTIYF
>TRBJ1-1|NA|NA|TRBV12-3/TRBV12-4
TGTGCCAGCAGTTACAGGGACGCTGAAGCTTTCTTT
CASSYRDAEAFF
>TRBJ2-5|NA|NA|TRBV5-1
TGCGCCAGCGCGAGGGGGGGCGAGACCCAGTACTTC
CASARGGETQYF
>TRBJ1-3|NA|NA|TRBV11-2
TGTGCCAGCAGCTTAGTATTCACGAGAGGCGGTTGGAACACCATATATTTT
CASSLVFTRGGWNTIYF
>TRBJ2-5|NA|NA|TRBV29-1
TGCAGCGTTGGATCGGGAGAGACCCAGTACTTC
CSVGSGETQYF
>TRBJ1-1|NA|NA|TRBV7-8
TGTGCCAGCAGCTTACGACAGAGGCCGAACACTGAAGCTTTCTTT
CASSLRQRPNTEAFF
>TRBJ1-5|NA|NA|TRBV23-1
TGCGCCAGCAGTCCACAGAAACGAGAGACCACGGATGGCAATCAGCCCCAGCATTTT
CASSPQKRETTDGNQPQHF
>TRBJ2-3|TRBD2|NA|TRBV5-1
TGCGCCAGCAGCTTTGGACTAGCGGTCACAGATACGCAGTATTTT
CASSFGLAVTDTQYF
>TRBJ1-3|NA|NA|TRBV19
TGTGCCAGTACCGGGCAGGGCTCTTCCTCTGGAAACACCATATATTTT
CASTGQGSSSGNTIYF
>TRBJ2-5|NA|NA|TRBV19
TGTGCCAGTAGCCAAGCCGAGACCCAGTACTTC
CASSQAETQYF
>TRBJ2-3|NA|few|TRBV5-4
TGTGCCAGCAGCTTGGCCAGGAGGGAATCGGATACGCAGTATTTT
CASSLARRESDTQYF
>TRBJ2-4|NA|NA|TRBV4-3
TGCGCCAGCAGCCAAAACAGGGGGGGTTTCAGAAACATTCAGTACTTC
CASSQNRGGFRNIQYF
>TRBJ2-5|NA|few|TRBV5-1
TGCGCCAGCAGCTTAGGACAGCCTCAAGAGACCCAGTACTTC
CASSLGQPQETQYF
>TRBJ1-1|NA|NA|TRBV10-3
TGTGCCATCAGGATTCAGAATGAAGCTTTCTTT
CAIRIQNEAFF
>TRBJ1-1|TRBD1|NA|TRBV18
TGTGCCAGCTCACCACCCGGGACAGGGGGCCCGAACACTGAAGCTTTCTTT
CASSPPGTGGPNTEAFF
>TRBJ1-5|NA|NA|TRBV7-3
TGTGCCAGCACCGAACCGGCGGCCCAGCATTTT
CASTEPAAQHF
>TRBJ1-2|NA|NA|TRBV6-5
TGTGCCACCCAACTCGGACACGGCTATGGCTACACCTTC
CATQLGHGYGYTF
>TRBJ2-6|TRBD2|few|TRBV11-2
TGTGCCAGCATGTCCTGGGAGGGAATTCTTTCTGGGGCCAACGTCCTGACTTTC
CASMSWEGILSGANVLTF